Listed below are T cell receptor beta chains from one sample, sequenced in a study of spatial heterogeneity in lung cancer. TCRdb re-called the 5' RACE reads through MiXCR, storing one row per CDR3 protein. The sample comprises under 30,000 distinct CDR3 sequences, approximately 6% of which are singletons, and 22% rests with the top ten. The specimen was PBMCs, collected at follow-up. Receptors were obtained from a male donor with early-stage non-small cell lung cancer. CDR3s include the opening cysteine and the closing phenylalanine or tryptophan. A D gene is named only where the DNA matches it firmly. Expanded clones are given a class, and other clones once, few, many or no size at all.

>NA|TRBV29-1|TRBJ1-1|few
CSVRDLGAFF
TGCAGCGTTCGCGACTTGGGAGCTTTCTTT
>TRBD1|TRBV13|TRBJ2-3|many
CASSLRGPGTDTQYF
TGTGCCAGCAGCTTAAGGGGGCCGGGCACAGATACGCAGTATTTT
>NA|TRBV3-1|TRBJ2-7|NA
CASSQGWEQYF
TGTGCCAGCAGCCAAGGCTGGGAGCAGTACTTC
>NA|TRBV2|TRBJ1-5|NA
CASSPLWGDQPQHF
TGTGCCAGCAGCCCGTTGTGGGGAGATCAGCCCCAGCATTTT
>NA|TRBV5-1|TRBJ2-1|few
CASSLGTGNNEQFF
TGCGCCAGCAGCTTGGGTACGGGGAACAATGAGCAGTTCTTC
>TRBD1|TRBV5-5|TRBJ1-5|many
CASSAGQPSNHPQHF
TGTGCCAGCAGCGCGGGACAGCCTAGCAATCACCCCCAGCATTTT
>TRBD1|TRBV7-2|TRBJ2-2|many
CASTTTRGQGTNTGELFF
TGTGCCAGCACCACGACCCGGGGACAGGGCACAAACACCGGGGAGCTGTTTTTT
>TRBD2|TRBV30|TRBJ2-3|many
CAWRISGTNQDTQYF
TGTGCCTGGAGGATATCCGGGACTAACCAAGATACGCAGTATTTT
>TRBD1|TRBV7-3|TRBJ2-1|many
CASSQEPGGRNEQFF
TGTGCCAGCAGCCAAGAACCAGGGGGTCGCAATGAGCAGTTCTTC
>NA|TRBV11-2|TRBJ1-1|many
CASSLDGWPNTEAFF
TGTGCCAGCAGCTTAGATGGTTGGCCGAACACTGAAGCTTTCTTT
>NA|TRBV4-2|TRBJ1-2|many
CASSQDRALYGYTF
TGTGCCAGCAGCCAAGATCGTGCCCTCTATGGCTACACCTTC